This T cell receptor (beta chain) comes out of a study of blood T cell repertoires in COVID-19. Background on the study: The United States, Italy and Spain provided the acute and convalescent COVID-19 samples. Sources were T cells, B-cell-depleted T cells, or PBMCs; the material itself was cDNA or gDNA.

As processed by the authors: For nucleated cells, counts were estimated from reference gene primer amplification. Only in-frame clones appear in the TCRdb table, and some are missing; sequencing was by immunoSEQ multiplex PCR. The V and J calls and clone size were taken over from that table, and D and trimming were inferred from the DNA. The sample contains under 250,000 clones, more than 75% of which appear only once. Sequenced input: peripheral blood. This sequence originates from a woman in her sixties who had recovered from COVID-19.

The CDR3 reads CASSLEGGSSYNEQFF. CDR3 sequence (DNA): TGCGCCAGCAGCCTCGAAGGGGGTAGCTCCTACAATGAGCAGTTCTTC. The V and J genes are TRBV5-1 and TRBJ2-1, with D maybe TRBD1 (6 bases). This CDR3 spans 16 amino acids. Germline V lookup: CDR1 SGHRS, CDR2 YFSETQ. V was cut by 4 bases and J by 0 bases, with 14 bases left in between.